The clone carrying this T cell receptor beta chain was found many times. As yet, its antigen is unknown. Germline V CDR1 and CDR2: MNHNS, SASEGT. V gave up 6 bases and J gave up 0 bases, with 15 bases separating them. The CDR3 is 16 residues long. This entry comes from a study of glioma-infiltrating T cells. Overall study findings and caveats: Above-expected tissue-blood divergence occurred in all gliomas, most in low-grade ones. Tissue and blood shared very few CDR3 sequences.

Amplification of TCR alpha and beta CDR3 regions from RNA used iRepertoire nested multiplex PCR. TCRdb reprocessed the multiplex PCR reads with MiXCR, giving one entry per CDR3 protein. Here the sample spans 95,000 to 110,000 distinct CDR3 sequences, around 28% being singletons. The sequence came from a human donor with low-grade glioma or glioblastoma, undergoing nonglioma brain surgery, or in good health (not recorded which). Material for sequencing was glioma tissue, nonneoplastic brain tissue, or PBMCs (not recorded which). The chain employs TRBV6-1 and TRBJ1-5, with D tentatively TRBD1 (6 bases). CDR3 loop: CASSLQGGYSNQPQHF. The CDR3 nucleotides read TGTGCCAGCAGCCTACAGGGTGGATATAGCAATCAGCCCCAGCATTTT.